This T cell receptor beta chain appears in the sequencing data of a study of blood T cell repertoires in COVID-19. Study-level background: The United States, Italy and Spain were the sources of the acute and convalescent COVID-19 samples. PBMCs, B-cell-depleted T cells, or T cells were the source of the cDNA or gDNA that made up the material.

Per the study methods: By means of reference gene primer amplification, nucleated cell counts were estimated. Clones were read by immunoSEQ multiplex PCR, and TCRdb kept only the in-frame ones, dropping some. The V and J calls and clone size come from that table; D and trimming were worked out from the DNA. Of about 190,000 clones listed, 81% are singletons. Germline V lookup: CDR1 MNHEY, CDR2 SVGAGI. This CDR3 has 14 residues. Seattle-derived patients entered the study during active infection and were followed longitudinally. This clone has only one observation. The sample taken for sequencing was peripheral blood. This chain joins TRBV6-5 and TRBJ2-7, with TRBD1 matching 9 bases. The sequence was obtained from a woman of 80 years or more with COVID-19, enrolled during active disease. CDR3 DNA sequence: TGTGCCAGCAGTCTTGAAACCCCGGGACAGGGTATCCTCGTC. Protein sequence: CASSLETPGQGILV.